This T cell receptor beta chain appears in the sequencing data of a study of T cells in Graves' hyperthyroidism and ophthalmopathy. Study information: Upon initial diagnosis and before any treatment, peripheral blood was collected.

Amplification of TCR beta CDR3 regions was performed using RNA transcripts as template. HTBI primers were used for first-round RT-PCR of the TCR CDR3. MiXCR, applied by TCRdb to the multiplex PCR reads, yields one record per CDR3 protein. The table shows fewer than 250,000 distinct CDR3 sequences, with 15% to 20% occurring only once. This sample holds PBMCs from 10 ml fresh peripheral blood. V lost 4 bases and J 3 bases, leaving 16 bases between the germline ends. This CDR3 comprises 16 residues. Germline assignment: CDR1 SGDLS and CDR2 YYNGEE. The sequenced material came from blood. The origin of this receptor is a man over 45 with Graves' hyperthyroidism. The chain combines TRBV9 with TRBJ2-2; tentatively, D is TRBD2 (5 bases). The CDR3 spells CASSPSAEQYTGELFF. The CDR3 DNA reads TGTGCCAGCAGCCCCTCAGCGGAACAATACACCGGGGAGCTGTTTTTT. The full variable domain, its missing parts supplied by reference TRBV9 and TRBJ2-2, is DSGVTQTPKHLITATGQRVTLRCSPRSGDLSVYWYQQSLDQGLQFLIQYYNGEERAKGNILERFSAQQFPDLHSELNLSSLELGDSALYFCASSPSAEQYTGELFFGEGSRLTVL.